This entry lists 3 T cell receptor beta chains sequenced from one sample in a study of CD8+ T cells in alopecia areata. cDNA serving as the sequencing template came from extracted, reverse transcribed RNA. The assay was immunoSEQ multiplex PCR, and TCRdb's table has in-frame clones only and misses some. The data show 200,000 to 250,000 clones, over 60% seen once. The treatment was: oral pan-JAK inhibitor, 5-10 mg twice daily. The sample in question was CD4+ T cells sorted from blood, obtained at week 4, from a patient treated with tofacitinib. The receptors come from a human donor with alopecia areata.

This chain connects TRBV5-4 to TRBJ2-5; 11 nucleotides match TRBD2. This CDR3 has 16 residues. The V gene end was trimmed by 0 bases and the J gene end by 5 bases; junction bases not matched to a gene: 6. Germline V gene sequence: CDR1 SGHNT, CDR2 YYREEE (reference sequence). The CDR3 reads CASSLVLAGGGETQYF. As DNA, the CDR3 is TGTGCCAGCAGCTTGGTTCTAGCGGGGGGAGGTGAGACCCAGTACTTC.

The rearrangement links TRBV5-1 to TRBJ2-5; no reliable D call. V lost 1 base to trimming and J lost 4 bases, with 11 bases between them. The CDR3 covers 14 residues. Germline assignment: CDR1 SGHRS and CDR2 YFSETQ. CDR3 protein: CASSLSGRRETQYF. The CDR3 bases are TGCGCCAGCAGCTTGTCAGGCCGACGAGAGACCCAGTACTTC.

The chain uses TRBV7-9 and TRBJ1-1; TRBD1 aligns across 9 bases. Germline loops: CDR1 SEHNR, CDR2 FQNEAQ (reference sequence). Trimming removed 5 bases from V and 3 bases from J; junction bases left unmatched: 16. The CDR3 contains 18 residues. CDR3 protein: CASSPPFPGQGTDTEAFF. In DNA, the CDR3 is TGTGCCAGCAGCCCTCCATTCCCGGGACAGGGTACGGACACTGAAGCTTTCTTT.